A single sample gave rise to the 17 T cell receptor beta chains below, sequenced in a study of T-cell memory formation after mild COVID-19. TCRdb fed the 5' RACE reads into MiXCR, producing one record per CDR3 protein. Of 250,000 to 300,000 distinct CDR3 sequences listed, 7% to 10% are singletons. Sequenced input: PBMCs or a T cell subset sorted from them (not recorded which). These receptors were taken from a man younger than 35 who had mild COVID-19 (a few samples of this study predate the infection). Cell type and time point are not known.

This clonotype was seen many times. The gene calls are TRBV10-3 and TRBJ2-1; 7 nucleotides match TRBD1. Germline trimming cut 4 bases from V and 8 bases from J; bases unmatched to any gene: 5. The CDR3 runs 13 residues. Germline-derived CDR1 and CDR2 are ENHRY and SYGVKD. The CDR3 DNA follows: TGTGCCATCAGTGGCGACAGGGTTGATGAGCAGTTCTTC. Its protein is CAISGDRVDEQFF.

The CDR3 loop reads CASQGVTNTGELFF. Here the CDR3 DNA reads TGTGCCAGTCAGGGGGTTACGAACACCGGGGAGCTGTTTTTT. The chain carries TRBV7-9 and TRBJ2-2, with 7 nucleotides matching TRBD1. Germline V gene sequence: CDR1 SEHNR, CDR2 FQNEAQ (reference sequence). The CDR3 is 14 amino acids. J gave up 0 bases and V 9 bases, and 4 bases lay outside the gene matches.

The chain links TRBV12-3 or TRBV12-4 to TRBJ2-6; maybe TRBD1 (6 bases). V dropped 9 bases and J dropped 1 base, with 10 bases sitting between them. This CDR3 region has 14 residues. The CDR3 is CASVGGSGANVLTF. CDR3 bases: TGTGCCAGTGTAGGGGGATCTGGGGCCAACGTCCTGACTTTC.

The V call is TRBV6-5, the J call TRBJ2-2; D is possibly TRBD1 (6 bases). The V end lost 6 bases, the J end lost 4 bases, and 12 bases lay between the germline ends. CDR1 is MNHEY and CDR2 is SVGAGI in the germline V gene. The CDR3 covers 14 residues. For the CDR3, the DNA is TGTGCCAGCAGGAAACCAGGGGTCACCGGGGAGCTGTTTTTT. Translation: CASRKPGVTGELFF.

This clonotype has just a few counts. This rearrangement joins TRBV6-5 to TRBJ2-2, with D perhaps TRBD2 (7 bases). CDR3 size: 18 residues. Germline lookup yields CDR1 MNHEY and CDR2 SVGAGI. Trimming stripped 6 bases from V and 2 bases from J, with 22 bases between. The CDR3, as DNA: TGTGCCAGCAGCTATACCCCACCTGGGGGGGCCAACACCGGGGAGCTGTTTTTT. Translation gives CASSYTPPGGANTGELFF.

This clonotype came up a few times. The genes are TRBV7-2 and TRBJ2-6; 7 nucleotides match TRBD2. The CDR3 covers 20 residues. Trimming cost V 5 bases and J 3 bases; bases outside gene matches: 19. In germline, CDR1 is SGHTA, CDR2 FQGNSA. In DNA, the CDR3 is TGTGCCAGCAGCCGCGGCGGGGGACCACTTGGATATCGTGGGGCCAACGTCCTGACTTTC. It encodes CASSRGGGPLGYRGANVLTF.

The chain uses TRBV2 and TRBJ2-5; 8 bases align to TRBD2. The germline CDR1 and CDR2 sequences are SNHLY and FYNNEI. J gave up 6 bases and V 10 bases, and 13 bases lay outside the gene matches. The CDR3 extends over 14 amino acids. This CDR3 is CATRDLRGVQTQYF. CDR3 in DNA: TGTGCCACCCGGGATCTGCGGGGGGTACAGACCCAGTACTTC.

The sample holds a few counts of this clonotype. This sequence joins TRBV11-2 and TRBJ2-1; 7 bases agree with TRBD2. CDR3 length equals 18 residues. The germline V gene encodes CDR1 SGHAT and CDR2 FQNNGV. Unmatched junction bases numbered 12, after V lost 3 bases and J lost 1 base. The CDR3 sequence: CASSFYRSGGGSYNEQFF. CDR3 DNA: TGTGCCAGCAGCTTTTATCGTTCGGGGGGAGGTTCCTACAATGAGCAGTTCTTC.

This clonotype has at least ten counts. The genes are TRBV5-1 and TRBJ2-3; D is perhaps TRBD2 (6 bases). CDR3 length: 16 residues. CDR1 SGHRS and CDR2 YFSETQ come from the germline V gene. Trimming shortened V by 4 bases and J by 5 bases, and 20 bases separated the two germline ends. CDR3 DNA: TGCGCCAGCAGCGACGCCACTCTAGCGAGCGAAGATACGCAGTATTTT. As protein: CASSDATLASEDTQYF.

The rearrangement links TRBV28 to TRBJ1-5, with D possibly matching TRBD1 (6 bases). Germline CDR1 and CDR2: MDHEN and SYDVKM. The CDR3 runs to 17 residues. The V and J ends lost 1 base and 2 bases respectively, with 15 bases between them. The CDR3 sequence: CASSLSLGGLGNQPQHF. DNA for the CDR3: TGTGCCAGCAGTTTATCCCTGGGGGGGCTAGGCAATCAGCCCCAGCATTTT. Combining the CDR3 with reference TRBV28 and TRBJ1-5 gives the whole variable domain DVKVTQSSRYLVKRTGEKVFLECVQDMDHENMFWYRQDPGLGLRLIYFSYDVKMKEKGDIPEGYSVSREKKERFSLILESASTNQTSMYLCASSLSLGGLGNQPQHFGDGTRLSIL.

There are a few counts of this clonotype. The V and J genes are TRBV6-2 or TRBV6-3 and TRBJ2-7; 9 bases are a match to TRBD1. V shed 5 bases and J 2 bases; nucleotides not matched to a gene: 7. The CDR3 consists of 15 residues. CDR1 is MNHEY and CDR2 is SVGEGT in the germline V gene. The DNA of the CDR3 is TGTGCCAGCAGTACCTCCGGGACAGGGCCCTACGAGCAGTACTTC. It yields the protein CASSTSGTGPYEQYF.

This clonotype was seen a handful of times. J is TRBJ1-4 and V is TRBV6-6; D is uncertain. The CDR3 is 13 amino acids. Germline V gene data show CDR1 as MNHNY and CDR2 as SVGAGI (reference sequence). V gave up 7 bases and J gave up 10 bases, with 16 bases separating them. CDR3 DNA sequence: TGTGCCAGCAACTACGACATTCTTGGAAAACTGTTTTTT. This codes for CASNYDILGKLFF.

The gene calls are TRBV5-1 and TRBJ1-3, with D uncertain. The CDR3 is 16 residues long. V lost 4 bases and J lost 2, with 16 bases in between. In germline, CDR1 is SGHRS, CDR2 YFSETQ. This chain's CDR3 is CASSGGGSLAGNTIYF. In DNA, the CDR3 is TGCGCCAGCAGCGGCGGAGGTTCCTTAGCTGGAAACACCATATATTTT.

The V and J genes are TRBV20-1 and TRBJ2-3; tentative D call: TRBD2 (5 bases). The V gene lost 4 bases and the J gene lost 0 bases, with 11 bases spanning the gap. CDR1 and CDR2 (germline): DFQATT, SNEGSKA (reference sequence). The CDR3 totals 14 residues. The CDR3 loop is CSATVAISTDTQYF. In DNA, the CDR3 is TGCAGTGCTACGGTAGCGATAAGCACAGATACGCAGTATTTT.

The rearrangement links TRBV2 to TRBJ1-1, with 9 bases that match TRBD1. V shed 6 bases, J shed 0 bases, and the junction held 8 bases outside the gene matches. Germline loops: CDR1 SNHLY, CDR2 FYNNEI. This CDR3 region has 16 residues. The chain's CDR3 is CASSPFGTGLNTEAFF. For the CDR3, the DNA is TGTGCCAGCAGCCCTTTTGGGACAGGGCTGAACACTGAAGCTTTCTTT.

This clonotype was seen only a few times. The V gene is TRBV25-1, the J gene TRBJ1-3; D remains ambiguous. V lost 7 bases to trimming and J lost 3 bases, with 7 bases between them. The germline V gene has CDR1 MGHDK and CDR2 SYGVNS. The CDR3 consists of 12 residues. CDR3 loop: CASTSDGNTIYF. Written as DNA, the CDR3 is TGTGCCAGCACCAGTGATGGAAACACCATATATTTT.

This sequence joins TRBV5-6 and TRBJ2-3; no reliable D call. The germline V gene encodes CDR1 SGHDT and CDR2 YYEEEE. Trimming removed 0 bases from V and 2 bases from J, with 7 bases in between. The CDR3 extends over 14 amino acids. The CDR3 nucleotides are TGTGCCAGCAGCTTGGCACTCCTCACAGATACGCAGTATTTT. This sequence encodes CASSLALLTDTQYF.